This TCR beta chain was documented in a study of blood T cell repertoires in COVID-19. Germline CDR1 reads SGHTA; CDR2 reads FQGNSA. J gave up 4 bases and V 2 bases, and 4 bases lay outside the gene matches. The CDR3 length is 15 residues. Membership in each cohort depended on participant-reported clinical history. Authors' processing steps: How many nucleated cells were present was estimated from reference gene primer amplification. The protocol was immunoSEQ multiplex PCR, while the TCRdb copy is restricted to in-frame clones and leaves out a portion. D and trimming were read from the DNA, whereas the V and J calls and clone size are those reported in that table. The repertoire holds hundreds of thousands of clones, with more than 90% as singletons. This clone is a singleton in its sample.

Sequencing was performed on PBMCs or T cells enriched from blood (not recorded which). This TCR derives from a man aged 55 to 70 who had recovered from COVID-19. This rearrangement joins TRBV7-2 to TRBJ2-3; 9 bases map to TRBD1. The CDR3 region is CASSLRTGAPDTQYF. The CDR3 region has the DNA TGTGCCAGCAGCTTAAGGACAGGGGCCCCAGATACGCAGTATTTT.